A single sample gave rise to the 8 T cell receptor beta chains below, sequenced in a study of shared clonotypes between healthy human individuals. TCRdb's table, derived via immunoSEQ multiplex PCR, lists solely in-frame clones and lacks some. This sample has some 1 million clones, with around 74% found just once. Material for sequencing was memory CD4+ T cells sorted from blood. Regarding subset: CD45RA-negative fraction. The source of these receptors is a man aged 18 to 35 in good health.

The chain recombines TRBV29-1 with TRBJ2-7; D unclear. V dropped 7 bases and J dropped 4 bases, with 11 bases sitting between them. The CDR3 extends over 11 amino acids. Germline assignment: CDR1 SQVTM and CDR2 ANQGSEA. CDR3 bases: TGCAGCGCCATGATGGGGTACGAGCAGTACTTC. Protein product: CSAMMGYEQYF.

The chain joins TRBV28 to TRBJ2-3; no reliable D call. Germline V gene lookup returns CDR1 MDHEN and CDR2 SYDVKM. V gave up 2 bases and J gave up 7 bases, with 10 bases separating them. CDR3 length: 13 residues. The CDR3 nucleotides are TGTGCCAGCAGTTTACATCTCTCAAATACGCAGTATTTT. Its translation is CASSLHLSNTQYF.

The V call is TRBV5-4, the J call TRBJ2-1; either TRBD1 or TRBD2 may supply D (5 bases each). Germline-derived CDR1 and CDR2 are SGHNT and YYREEE (reference sequence). This CDR3 comprises 15 residues. V gave up 0 bases and J gave up 7 bases, with 14 bases separating them. The CDR3 protein is CASSLAGPDGNEQFF. The DNA for the CDR3 is TGTGCCAGCAGCTTGGCGGGGCCCGATGGGAATGAGCAGTTCTTC. The whole variable domain, remainder taken from reference TRBV5-4 and TRBJ2-1, is ETGVTQSPTHLIKTRGQQVTLRCSSQSGHNTVSWYQQALGQGPQFIFQYYREEENGRGNFPPRFSGLQFPNYSSELNVNALELDDSALYLCASSLAGPDGNEQFFGPGTRLTVL.

This chain joins TRBV10-1 and TRBJ2-5; 9 positions agree with TRBD1. J lost 4 bases, V lost 10 bases, and 10 bases had no gene match. Germline V gives CDR1 WNHNN, CDR2 SYGVQD (reference sequence). This CDR3 spans 14 amino acids. The CDR3 here is CATLRTGEGETQYF. CDR3 coding DNA: TGCGCCACCCTCAGGACAGGGGAAGGAGAGACCCAGTACTTC.

This clone was seen once. The chain couples TRBV19 to TRBJ2-7, with 9 bases that match TRBD2. The CDR3 covers 17 residues. From germline, CDR1 is LNHDA and CDR2 SQIVND (reference sequence). The J segment lost 3 bases and the V segment lost 10 bases, leaving 19 bases of the junction unmatched. The CDR3 loop reads CATVGQKETSGNYEQYF. The DNA of the CDR3 is TGTGCCACGGTGGGACAGAAAGAGACTAGCGGAAACTACGAGCAGTACTTC.

The genes are TRBV6-5 and TRBJ2-1, with TRBD2 matching 8 bases. The germline V gene encodes CDR1 MNHEY and CDR2 SVGAGI. The V and J ends lost 4 bases and 7 bases, in that order; junction bases with no gene match: 9. This CDR3 spans 15 amino acids. In nucleotides, the CDR3 is TGTGCCAGCAGTTCCGAAGCGGGAGCCACAAATGAGCAGTTCTTC. Residues: CASSSEAGATNEQFF.

This clone was counted a single time. J is TRBJ2-3 and V is TRBV11-3; D is tentatively TRBD1 or TRBD2 (5 bases each). Looked up from germline, CDR1 is SGHNT and CDR2 is YENEEA. The CDR3 totals 14 residues. With 9 bases removed from V and 2 bases from J, the gap between germline ends came to 15 bases. The CDR3: CASRDGRNTDTQYF. CDR3 in DNA: TGTGCCAGTCGGGACGGACGAAACACAGATACGCAGTATTTT.

The chain couples TRBV7-9 to TRBJ2-7, with 7 bases aligning to TRBD1. Unmatched junction bases numbered 2, after V lost 1 base and J lost 5 bases. This CDR3 region has 13 residues. The germline gives CDR1 SEHNR, CDR2 FQNEAQ (reference sequence). The CDR3 reads CASSLEDRDEQYF. CDR3 sequence (DNA): TGTGCCAGCAGCTTAGAAGACAGGGACGAGCAGTACTTC.